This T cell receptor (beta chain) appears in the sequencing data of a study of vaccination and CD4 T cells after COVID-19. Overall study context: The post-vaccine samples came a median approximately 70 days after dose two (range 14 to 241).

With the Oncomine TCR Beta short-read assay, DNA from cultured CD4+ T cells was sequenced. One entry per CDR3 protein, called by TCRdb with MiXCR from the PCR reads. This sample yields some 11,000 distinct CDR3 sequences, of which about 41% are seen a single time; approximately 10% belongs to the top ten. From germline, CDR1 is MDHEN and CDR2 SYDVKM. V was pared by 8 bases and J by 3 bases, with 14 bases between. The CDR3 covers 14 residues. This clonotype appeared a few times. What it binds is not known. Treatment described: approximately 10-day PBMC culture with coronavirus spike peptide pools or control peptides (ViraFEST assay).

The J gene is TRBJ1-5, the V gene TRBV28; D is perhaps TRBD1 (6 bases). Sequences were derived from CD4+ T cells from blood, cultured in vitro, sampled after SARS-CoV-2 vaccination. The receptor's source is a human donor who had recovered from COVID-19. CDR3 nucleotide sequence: TGTGCCAGCCTAAGCAGGGGCCCCAATCAGCCCCAGCATTTT. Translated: CASLSRGPNQPQHF. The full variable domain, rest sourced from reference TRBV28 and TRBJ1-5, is DVKVTQSSRYLVKRTGEKVFLECVQDMDHENMFWYRQDPGLGLRLIYFSYDVKMKEKGDIPEGYSVSREKKERFSLILESASTNQTSMYLCASLSRGPNQPQHFGDGTRLSIL.